This T cell receptor beta chain was captured in a study of blood T cell repertoires in COVID-19. The overall study: Sources were T cells, B-cell-depleted T cells, or PBMCs; the material itself was cDNA or gDNA.

Generated by immunoSEQ multiplex PCR, the TCRdb table keeps only in-frame clones and is missing some. Of 200,000 to 250,000 clones listed, around 91% were seen once; the top ten hold about 3.5%. This CDR3 contains 14 residues. The ends lost 4 bases at V and 2 bases at J; junction bases unmatched: 4. Germline assignment: CDR1 SGHRS and CDR2 YFSETQ. The rearrangement joins TRBV5-1 to TRBJ2-7; 9 bases are a match to TRBD1. Sequencing was performed on PBMCs or T cells enriched from blood (not recorded which). This clonotype originated in a woman between 18 and 29 years old in a cohort exposed to, infected with or recovered from COVID-19 (not recorded which). The CDR3 nucleotides are TGCGCCAGCAGCGCAACAGGGGGCCCCTACGAGCAGTACTTC. Its protein is CASSATGGPYEQYF. The full variable domain, with the rest looked up from reference TRBV5-1 and TRBJ2-7, is KAGVTQTPRYLIKTRGQQVTLSCSPISGHRSVSWYQQTPGQGLQFLFEYFSETQRNKGNFPGRFSGRQFSNSRSEMNVSTLELGDSALYLCASSATGGPYEQYFGPGTRLTVT.